These 10 T cell receptor beta chains were sequenced from one sample in a study of cytomegalovirus exposure and HLA in healthy donors. A multiplex PCR was run with 60 Vbeta primers and 13 Jbeta primers. The method was immunoSEQ multiplex PCR; TCRdb's version includes in-frame clones alone and lacks a portion of them. The table lists over 110,000 clones, approximately 82% of them singletons. The sequenced sample consisted of PBMCs. The source of these receptors is a woman aged 55-70 years in good health and CMV-seropositive.

The chain is built from TRBV28 and TRBJ2-7, with 11 positions matching TRBD2. With V trimmed by 3 bases and J by 0 bases, 4 bases remained unmatched. Per germline, CDR1 MDHEN and CDR2 SYDVKM. The length of the CDR3 is 16 residues. In nucleotides, the CDR3 is TGTGCCAGCAGTTTGGGGACTAGCGGCAACTCCTACGAGCAGTACTTC. Its protein product is CASSLGTSGNSYEQYF. Full variable domain (missing parts from reference TRBV28 and TRBJ2-7): DVKVTQSSRYLVKRTGEKVFLECVQDMDHENMFWYRQDPGLGLRLIYFSYDVKMKEKGDIPEGYSVSREKKERFSLILESASTNQTSMYLCASSLGTSGNSYEQYFGPGTRLTVT.

As DNA, the CDR3 is TGTGCCAGCAGCTTAGACGGGAGTGGTACAGATACGCAGTATTTT. It translates to CASSLDGSGTDTQYF. The gene calls are TRBV7-9 and TRBJ2-3; D possibly corresponds to TRBD2 (6 bases). The CDR3 has 15 residues. Trimming stripped 1 base from V and 3 bases from J, with 11 bases between. Germline CDR1 reads SEHNR; CDR2 reads FQNEAQ (reference sequence).

The chain has TRBV19 and TRBJ1-1, with 8 bases lining up with TRBD1. J gave up 6 bases and V 4 bases, and 7 bases lay outside the gene matches. Germline values: CDR1 LNHDA, CDR2 SQIVND (reference sequence). The CDR3 has 14 amino acids. The CDR3 loop reads CASSTGQGWAEAFF. For the CDR3, the DNA is TGTGCCAGTAGTACCGGACAGGGTTGGGCTGAAGCTTTCTTT.

This CDR3 reads CASSFTTFQTSYEQYF. The CDR3 DNA reads TGTGCCAGCAGCTTTACGACGTTCCAGACATCCTACGAGCAGTACTTC. V is TRBV7-8 and J is TRBJ2-7; D not certain. The V gene's germline CDR1 is SGHVS and CDR2 FQNEAQ. Trimming removed 3 bases at V and 1 base at J, with 16 bases between. The CDR3 length is 16 residues. Full variable domain (outside the CDR3, taken from reference TRBV7-8 and TRBJ2-7): GAGVSQSPRYKVAKRGQDVALRCDPISGHVSLFWYQQALGQGPEFLTYFQNEAQLDKSGLPSDRFFAERPEGSVSTLKIQRTQQEDSAVYLCASSFTTFQTSYEQYFGPGTRLTVT.

Regarding this clone: One end of the junction does not line up with germline, which may come from a read error. The chain uses TRBV13 and TRBJ2-1; a possible D gene is TRBD2 (5 bases). Per the germline V gene, CDR1 is PRHDT and CDR2 is FYEKMQ (reference sequence). The CDR3 sequence is 11 residues long. CDR3 coding DNA: TGTGCCAGCAGCCTAGCTTCAGGCGTGCTCTTC. This encodes CASSLASGVLF.

This clone was found a few times. This rearrangement joins TRBV4-1 to TRBJ2-1; 10 positions agree with TRBD2. V lost 0 bases, J lost 7 bases, and 9 bases stayed unmatched. The germline V gene has CDR1 MGHRA and CDR2 YSYEKL. This CDR3 region has 17 residues. CDR3 bases: TGCGCCAGCAGCCAAGATTGGGGCCTAGCGGGAGTGAATGAGCAGTTCTTC. The encoded protein is CASSQDWGLAGVNEQFF.

The chain joins TRBV27 to TRBJ2-3; 10 positions match TRBD1. The CDR3 contains 17 residues. Germline CDR1 is MNHEY and CDR2 is SMNVEV (reference sequence). Germline trimming cut 5 bases from V and 1 base from J; bases unmatched to any gene: 9. The CDR3 coding sequence is TGTGCCAGCAGTCCCCTCCCCGGGACAGGGGGCACAGATACGCAGTATTTT. It codes for CASSPLPGTGGTDTQYF.

CDR3 sequence (DNA): TGTGCCAGCAGCTTCCTAGCGGAGAACACCGGGGAGCTGTTTTTT. As protein: CASSFLAENTGELFF. This chain joins TRBV5-6 and TRBJ2-2, with TRBD2 matching 7 bases. V dropped 2 bases and J dropped 1; count of bases not matched to a gene: 2. CDR1 and CDR2 (germline): SGHDT, YYEEEE. The CDR3 extends over 15 amino acids. The whole variable domain, remainder taken from reference TRBV5-6 and TRBJ2-2, is DAGVTQSPTHLIKTRGQQVTLRCSPKSGHDTVSWYQQALGQGPQFIFQYYEEEERQRGNFPDRFSGHQFPNYSSELNVNALLLGDSALYLCASSFLAENTGELFFGEGSRLTVL.

The chain is built from TRBV7-9 and TRBJ2-5; a weak D match, TRBD2 (5 bases). Germline lookup yields CDR1 SEHNR and CDR2 FQNEAQ (reference sequence). This CDR3 has 12 residues. V gave up 1 base and J gave up 6 bases, with 6 bases separating them. The CDR3 loop is CASSLGGKTQYF. The CDR3 DNA follows: TGTGCCAGCAGCTTAGGAGGGAAGACCCAGTACTTC.

The chain couples TRBV4-3 to TRBJ2-5; D might be TRBD2 (6 bases). The V gene's germline CDR1 is LGHNA and CDR2 YSLEER. Trimming shortened V by 5 bases and J by 11 bases, and 15 bases separated the two germline ends. The CDR3 contains 12 residues. Written as DNA, the CDR3 is TGCGCCAGCAGCGGGACTTTCTGCAAGCAGTACTTC. It specifies CASSGTFCKQYF.